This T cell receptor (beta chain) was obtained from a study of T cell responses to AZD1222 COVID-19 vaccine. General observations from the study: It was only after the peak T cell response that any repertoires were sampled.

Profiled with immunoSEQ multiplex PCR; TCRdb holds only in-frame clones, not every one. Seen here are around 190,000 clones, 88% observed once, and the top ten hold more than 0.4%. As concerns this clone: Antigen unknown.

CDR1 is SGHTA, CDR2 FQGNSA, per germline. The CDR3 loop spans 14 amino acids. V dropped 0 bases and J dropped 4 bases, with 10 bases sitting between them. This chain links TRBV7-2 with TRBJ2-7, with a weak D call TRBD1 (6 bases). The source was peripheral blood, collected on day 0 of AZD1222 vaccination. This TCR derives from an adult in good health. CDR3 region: CASSLAGRGYEQYF. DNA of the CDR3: TGTGCCAGCAGCTTAGCGGGCAGGGGATACGAGCAGTACTTC.